The sequence of this T cell receptor (beta chain) was determined in a study of beta chain features in type 1 diabetes. Study-wide context: Summed over all samples, the examined sorted cells came to 85 million to 140 million.

Heparinised blood was drawn once per donor, averaging around 120 mL. With respect to this clone: Antigen unknown.

General study findings and limits: Type 1 diabetes patients had VDJ junctions that carried fewer insertions and more deletions. When Type 1 diabetes patients were examined, their TCRB CDR3s proved moderately but significantly shorter in all four CD4+ subsets. It was possible that PCR favored shorter templates, equally so in patients and controls.

The sequenced template was cDNA made from the entire isolated RNA. Produced via immunoSEQ multiplex PCR; TCRdb's table is partial and in-frame only. The sample holds 300,000 to 400,000 clones, over 8.5% seen once. Trimming pared 3 bases from V and 4 bases from J, leaving 12 bases between. The CDR3 contains 13 residues. Germline values: CDR1 GTSNPN, CDR2 SVGIG (reference sequence). The sequenced sample consisted of central memory CD4+ T cells from blood. This TCR came from a man aged 25 to 40 with type 1 diabetes. This chain joins TRBV30 and TRBJ1-1, with D perhaps matching TRBD1 (5 bases). The DNA of the CDR3 is TGTGCCTGGAGCCGGGGCGGGAGCACTGAAGCTTTCTTT. It translates to CAWSRGGSTEAFF.